This T cell receptor beta chain stems from a study of T-cell memory formation after mild COVID-19. Regarding the study as a whole: From day 15 to 85, contracting clones were balanced between CD4 and CD8, whereas later expanders leaned toward CD4+.

TCRdb fed the 5' RACE reads into MiXCR, producing one record per CDR3 protein. The sample shows over 300,000 distinct CDR3 sequences, 20% to 25% of them seen only once. Germline CDR1 is KGHSH and CDR2 is LQKENI. With 6 bases removed from V and 0 bases from J, the gap between germline ends came to 6 bases. This CDR3 region has 12 residues. In regard to this clonotype: Its specificity is not known.

This clonotype originated in a man younger than 30 who had mild COVID-19 (a few samples of this study predate the infection). Cell type and time point are not known. Sequenced input: PBMCs or a T cell subset sorted from them (not recorded which). The chain carries TRBV18 and TRBJ2-7, with D hard to call. CDR3 nucleotides: TGTGCCAGCTCGGGCAGCTCCTACGAGCAGTACTTC. It is translated as CASSGSSYEQYF.